This TCR beta chain was recorded in a study of T cell repertoires in cytomegalovirus infection. Study background: Evidence of both CMV infection and a matching HLA type came from public TCR beta signatures. Notes on the study in general: Cumulative public TCR beta family frequency identified carriers of CMV plus the relevant HLA. Clonotype analysis showed dominance of the ex vivo response by HLA-C-restricted CMV-specific TCR beta clonotypes.

A remark on this clonotype: What it binds is unknown.

Germline CDR1 LGHNA, CDR2 YSLEER. Unmatched junction bases numbered 5, after V lost 4 bases and J lost 0 bases. This CDR3 comprises 15 residues. TCRdb passed the reads through MiXCR, listing each CDR3 protein once. The data contain 750,000 to 900,000 distinct CDR3 sequences, 25% to 35% of them singletons. Specimen: cultured CD8+ T cells from PBMCs, collected from culture after CMV antigen stimulation. The V and J genes are TRBV4-3 and TRBJ2-5; TRBD1 aligns across 7 bases. This TCR was recovered from a human donor in good health (CMV status not recorded). Some clones in this sample may be carry-over from other donors' samples. CDR3 region: CASSPGQADQETQYF. Written as DNA, the CDR3 is TGCGCCAGCAGCCCAGGACAGGCGGACCAAGAGACCCAGTACTTC.